These 17 T cell receptor beta chains originate from one sample sequenced in a study of graft-versus-host responses after intestinal transplantation. Their specific antigens are unknown. Some clones are missing from TCRdb's copy, which holds only in-frame ones; the method was immunoSEQ multiplex PCR. The sample consists of 98,000 or so clones, roughly 87% of them appearing once. Sequences were derived from unstimulated CD4+ T cells sorted from spleen or lymph node cells, sampled before intestinal transplant. The receptors shown here come from a human donor who received an intestinal transplant.

The chain links TRBV27 to TRBJ2-5; D is perhaps TRBD1 (5 bases). The J call may not be correct, given that the DNA end is closer to TRBJ2-7. Germline-derived CDR1 and CDR2 are MNHEY and SMNVEV (reference sequence). This CDR3 comprises 16 residues. DNA for the CDR3: TGTGCCAGCAGTCGATCTCCAAGGACAAGCTCCTACGAGCAGTACTTC. It encodes CASSRSPRTSSYEQYF.

This chain uses TRBV18 with TRBJ2-4, with 7 bases fitting TRBD1. The germline gives CDR1 KGHSH, CDR2 LQKENI. V was pared by 6 bases and J by 3 bases, with 5 bases of the junction left unmatched. This CDR3 is 14 amino acids long. Here the CDR3 DNA reads TGTGCCAGCTCTCCTGACAGGGTCAAAAACATTCAGTACTTC. Protein product: CASSPDRVKNIQYF.

This rearrangement joins TRBV6-1 to TRBJ1-1, with D maybe TRBD1 (5 bases). Germline V gene sequence: CDR1 MNHNS, CDR2 SASEGT. The CDR3 covers 13 residues. The germline V and J ends were trimmed by 8 bases and 5 bases, with 15 bases remaining between them. The CDR3 reads CASLRGVGTEAFF. The DNA of the CDR3 is TGTGCCAGCCTAAGGGGAGTAGGGACTGAAGCTTTCTTT.

V gene TRBV19 combines with J gene TRBJ1-5, with 10 bases aligning to TRBD1. The germline V gene encodes CDR1 LNHDA and CDR2 SQIVND (reference sequence). CDR3 length: 13 residues. V dropped 7 bases and J dropped 6; count of bases not matched to a gene: 3. CDR3 DNA sequence: TGTGCCAGTAACGGACAGGGGGGTCAGCCCCAGCATTTT. It translates to CASNGQGGQPQHF. The whole variable domain, remainder taken from reference TRBV19 and TRBJ1-5, is DGGITQSPKYLFRKEGQNVTLSCEQNLNHDAMYWYRQDPGQGLRLIYYSQIVNDFQKGDIAEGYSVSREKKESFPLTVTSAQKNPTAFYLCASNGQGGQPQHFGDGTRLSIL.

The CDR3 coding sequence is TGCGCCAGCAGCAAAAATAGCGGGGGTGTCGCCAAAAACATTCAGTACTTC. Translating it yields CASSKNSGGVAKNIQYF. The chain combines TRBV5-1 with TRBJ2-4; 9 bases are shared with TRBD2. The germline gives CDR1 SGHRS, CDR2 YFSETQ. The CDR3 is 17 amino acids. The ends lost 4 bases at V and 1 base at J; junction bases unmatched: 9. Full variable domain (rest looked up from reference TRBV5-1 and TRBJ2-4): KAGVTQTPRYLIKTRGQQVTLSCSPISGHRSVSWYQQTPGQGLQFLFEYFSETQRNKGNFPGRFSGRQFSNSRSEMNVSTLELGDSALYLCASSKNSGGVAKNIQYFGAGTRLSVL.

The chain joins TRBV7-9 to TRBJ1-1; D is undetermined. The CDR3 has 11 amino acids. Germline loops: CDR1 SEHNR, CDR2 FQNEAQ (reference sequence). V shed 6 bases and J shed 0 bases, with 2 bases lying between them. CDR3 region: CASRLNTEAFF. The CDR3 DNA reads as TGTGCCAGCAGACTGAACACTGAAGCTTTCTTT.

This sequence joins TRBV7-3 and TRBJ2-5, with TRBD1 matching 8 bases. Gene TRBJ2-7 matches the end of the DNA better, so the J call may be wrong. Germline lookup yields CDR1 SGHTA and CDR2 FQGTGA. This CDR3 is built from 15 residues. The CDR3: CASSPYPDRAYEQYF. The CDR3 DNA is TGTGCCAGCAGCCCATACCCGGACAGGGCCTACGAGCAGTACTTC.

The chain uses TRBV5-6 and TRBJ2-5; TRBD1 might be the D (6 bases). The DNA end lines up better with TRBJ2-7; the J call may be wrong. Germline V gene lookup returns CDR1 SGHDT and CDR2 YYEEEE. This CDR3 contains 14 residues. The chain's CDR3 is CASSLVQGSYEQYF. CDR3 DNA: TGTGCCAGCAGCTTGGTACAGGGTTCCTACGAGCAGTACTTC.

The J gene is TRBJ1-1, the V gene TRBV5-4; 7 positions agree with TRBD1. The V gene end was trimmed by 4 bases and the J gene end by 5 bases; junction bases not matched to a gene: 8. The CDR3 contains 14 residues. Germline values: CDR1 SGHNT, CDR2 YYREEE (reference sequence). CDR3 bases: TGTGCCAGCAGCCTCGACAGGGAGGGGACTGAAGCTTTCTTT. Encoded protein: CASSLDREGTEAFF.

This clone was detected only once. The J gene is TRBJ1-5, the V gene TRBV19; D not resolved. The V end was cut by 0 bases, the J end by 9 bases, with 9 bases between. In germline, CDR1 is LNHDA, CDR2 SQIVND (reference sequence). The CDR3 extends over 13 amino acids. CDR3 nucleotides: TGTGCCAGTAGTATAGATCCCGAGCGGCCCCAGCATTTT. This encodes CASSIDPERPQHF. The entire variable domain, with the rest obtained from reference TRBV19 and TRBJ1-5, is as follows: DGGITQSPKYLFRKEGQNVTLSCEQNLNHDAMYWYRQDPGQGLRLIYYSQIVNDFQKGDIAEGYSVSREKKESFPLTVTSAQKNPTAFYLCASSIDPERPQHFGDGTRLSIL.

V is TRBV7-7 and J is TRBJ2-2, with 8 positions matching TRBD1. Germline V gene sequence: CDR1 SSHAT, CDR2 FNYEAQ (reference sequence). The CDR3 contains 15 residues. The V gene end was trimmed by 4 bases and the J gene end by 5 bases; junction bases not matched to a gene: 6. CDR3 nucleotide sequence: TGTGCCAGCAGCTCAGGACAGGGAAGGACCGGGGAGCTGTTTTTT. Protein product: CASSSGQGRTGELFF.

The V call is TRBV2, the J call TRBJ1-1, with TRBD1 matching over 9 bases. V gave up 7 bases and J gave up 3 bases; unmatched junction bases: 6. The length of the CDR3 is 14 residues. Germline CDR1 and CDR2: SNHLY and FYNNEI. The CDR3 DNA reads TGTGCCAGCAAAATCACAGGGGGCGACACTGAAGCTTTCTTT. Encoded protein: CASKITGGDTEAFF.

The CDR3, as DNA: TGTGCCAGCAGTTACTTTGAACAGGGATCCTATGGCTACACCTTC. This encodes CASSYFEQGSYGYTF. The genes are TRBV6-5 and TRBJ1-2, with D perhaps matching TRBD1 (6 bases). Germline values: CDR1 MNHEY, CDR2 SVGAGI. Trimming left V 1 base short and J 4 bases short, with 13 bases between. The CDR3 is 15 amino acids.

The chain is built from TRBV7-3 and TRBJ2-3; perhaps TRBD2 as D (5 bases). Trimming pared 5 bases from V and 5 bases from J, leaving 14 bases between. CDR1 is SGHTA and CDR2 is FQGTGA in the germline V gene. This CDR3 has 14 residues. CDR3 sequence: CASSLYKEEDTQYF. As DNA, the CDR3 is TGTGCCAGCAGCCTCTACAAGGAGGAAGATACGCAGTATTTT.

The chain employs TRBV19 and TRBJ2-7, with 8 bases fitting TRBD1. Losses at the gene ends were 3 bases for V and 1 base for J; bases not matched to a gene: 5. Per germline, CDR1 LNHDA and CDR2 SQIVND (reference sequence). The CDR3 spans 15 residues. CDR3 residues: CASSMDRVVSYEQYF. CDR3 in DNA: TGTGCCAGTAGTATGGACAGGGTGGTTTCCTACGAGCAGTACTTC.

The J gene is TRBJ1-5, the V gene TRBV5-6; a weak D match, TRBD1 (5 bases). CDR3 length: 16 amino acids. V dropped 3 bases and J dropped 4 bases, with 17 bases sitting between them. Per the germline V gene, CDR1 is SGHDT and CDR2 is YYEEEE. For the CDR3, the DNA is TGTGCCAGCAGCTCCGGCGGGGGTTGGAAGAATCAGCCCCAGCATTTT. It translates to CASSSGGGWKNQPQHF.

The chain joins TRBV29-1 to TRBJ1-1; perhaps TRBD1 as D (5 bases). Germline loops: CDR1 SQVTM, CDR2 ANQGSEA. V lost 6 bases and J lost 0, with 14 bases in between. There are 14 residues in the CDR3. The CDR3 DNA follows: TGCAGCGTCACTCTCTCGACAGTGAACACTGAAGCTTTCTTT. Its protein product is CSVTLSTVNTEAFF.